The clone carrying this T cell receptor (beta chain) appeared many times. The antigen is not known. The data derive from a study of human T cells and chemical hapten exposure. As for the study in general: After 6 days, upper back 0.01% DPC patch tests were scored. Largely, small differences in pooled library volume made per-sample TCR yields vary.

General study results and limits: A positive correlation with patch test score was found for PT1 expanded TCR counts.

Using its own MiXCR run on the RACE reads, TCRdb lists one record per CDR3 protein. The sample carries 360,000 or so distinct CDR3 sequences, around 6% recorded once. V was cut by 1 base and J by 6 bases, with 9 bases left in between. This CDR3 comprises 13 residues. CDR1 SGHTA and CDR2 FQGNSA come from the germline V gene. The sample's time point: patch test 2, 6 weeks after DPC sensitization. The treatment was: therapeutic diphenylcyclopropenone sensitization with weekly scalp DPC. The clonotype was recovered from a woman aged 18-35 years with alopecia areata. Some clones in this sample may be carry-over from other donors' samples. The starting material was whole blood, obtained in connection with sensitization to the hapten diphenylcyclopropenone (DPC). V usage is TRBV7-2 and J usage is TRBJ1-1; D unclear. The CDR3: CASSLVGGSEAFF. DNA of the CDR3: TGTGCCAGCAGCTTAGTTGGAGGGTCTGAAGCTTTCTTT. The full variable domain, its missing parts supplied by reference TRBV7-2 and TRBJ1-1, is GAGVSQSPSNKVTEKGKDVELRCDPISGHTALYWYRQSLGQGLEFLIYFQGNSAPDKSGLPSDRFSAERTGGSVSTLTIQRTQQEDSAVYLCASSLVGGSEAFFGQGTRLTVV.